The present T cell receptor (beta chain) was sequenced within a study of blood T cell repertoires in COVID-19. V gave up 3 bases and J gave up 0 bases, with 8 bases separating them. This CDR3 region has 14 residues. Germline V gives CDR1 SEHNR, CDR2 FQNEAQ (reference sequence). Some clones are missing from TCRdb's copy, which holds only in-frame ones; the method was immunoSEQ multiplex PCR. The profile covers some 520,000 clones, with roughly 89% appearing a single time and around 0.92% taken by the ten largest. The receptor was isolated from a man aged 18 to 30 with COVID-19, enrolled during active disease. The chain joins TRBV7-9 to TRBJ1-1, with D perhaps TRBD1 (5 bases). Sequenced input: peripheral blood. In DNA form, the CDR3 reads TGTGCCAGCAGCTTTAGACAGATGAACACTGAAGCTTTCTTT. Residues: CASSFRQMNTEAFF.